Shown below are 20 T cell receptor beta chains from a single sample sequenced in a study of T-cell reconstitution after alpha-beta-depleted transplantation in children. Preparation of the TCRbeta library was carried out with unique molecular identifiers. TCRdb fed the PCR reads into MiXCR, producing one record per CDR3 protein. The sample has about 590,000 distinct CDR3 sequences, approximately 13% seen once. The sample in question was PBMCs, mostly from graft donor cells, obtained 360 days after TCRalphabeta/CD19-depleted stem cell transplant. The receptor set was obtained from a male patient younger than 18 who had a stem cell transplant for acute myeloid leukemia, so the T cells may come from the graft donor.

This sequence joins TRBV5-1 and TRBJ2-1; maybe TRBD2 (5 bases). Germline CDR1 and CDR2: SGHRS and YFSETQ. CDR3 length equals 17 residues. The V end lost 0 bases, the J end lost 0 bases, and 13 bases lay between the germline ends. The CDR3 here is CASSLDLRRSSYNEQFF. The CDR3 region has the DNA TGCGCCAGCAGCTTGGATTTGCGGAGGAGCTCCTACAATGAGCAGTTCTTC.

This clonotype appeared a few times. The V gene is TRBV18, the J gene TRBJ2-7; maybe TRBD1 (5 bases). This CDR3 comprises 13 residues. V was trimmed by 3 bases and J by 3 bases, leaving 9 bases between them. Germline V gene data show CDR1 as KGHSH and CDR2 as LQKENI. CDR3 coding DNA: TGTGCCAGCTCACCTTGGCAGGGCTACGAGCAGTACTTC. This encodes CASSPWQGYEQYF.

This clonotype has at least ten counts. This rearrangement joins TRBV6-2 or TRBV6-3 to TRBJ2-7; 7 nucleotides align to TRBD1. CDR1 and CDR2 from the germline V gene are MNHEY and SVGEGT. The V and J ends lost 6 bases and 0 bases, in that order; junction bases with no gene match: 8. CDR3 length equals 15 residues. CDR3 residues: CASRSRDRSSYEQYF. CDR3 nucleotides: TGTGCCAGCAGATCACGGGACAGATCCTCCTACGAGCAGTACTTC.

In this sample, this clonotype turned up a few times. The V and J genes are TRBV14 and TRBJ2-5, with TRBD2 identical over 11 bases. The CDR3 has 17 amino acids. V lost 0 bases to trimming and J lost 4 bases; unmatched junction nucleotides: 7. CDR1 is SGHDN, CDR2 FVKESK, per germline. CDR3: CASSQERPLAGGETQYF. The CDR3, as DNA: TGTGCCAGCAGCCAAGAGAGGCCCCTAGCGGGAGGAGAGACCCAGTACTTC.

This clonotype was seen only a few times. The chain links TRBV7-2 to TRBJ2-2; possibly TRBD2 for D (5 bases). The germline V and J ends were trimmed by 4 bases and 1 base, with 16 bases remaining between them. The CDR3 totals 17 residues. Germline V lookup: CDR1 SGHTA, CDR2 FQGNSA. CDR3: CASSSNGLAVNTGELFF. CDR3 nucleotides: TGTGCCAGCAGCTCTAATGGGCTAGCAGTGAACACCGGGGAGCTGTTTTTT.

Many counts were recorded for this clonotype. The V and J genes are TRBV4-3 and TRBJ2-3, with TRBD2 matching over 7 bases. CDR3 length equals 16 residues. J gave up 0 bases and V 1 base, and 4 bases lay outside the gene matches. Germline V lookup: CDR1 LGHNA, CDR2 YSLEER. The CDR3 DNA reads TGCGCCAGCAGCCAAGGCCTAGCGGATAGCACAGATACGCAGTATTTT. Amino acids: CASSQGLADSTDTQYF.

This clonotype was detected many times. The chain employs TRBV20-1 and TRBJ2-7; TRBD2 aligns across 10 bases. J was trimmed by 3 bases and V by 4 bases; bases with no gene match: 3. Germline-derived CDR1 and CDR2 are DFQATT and SNEGSKA (reference sequence). This CDR3 is 13 amino acids long. The DNA for the CDR3 is TGCAGTGCTAATAGCGGGGGGATCTACGAGCAGTACTTC. Translating it yields CSANSGGIYEQYF.

The chain couples TRBV7-3 to TRBJ2-7; possibly TRBD2 for D (5 bases). This CDR3 comprises 13 residues. V shed 3 bases and J shed 2 bases, with 8 bases lying between them. Germline values: CDR1 SGHTA, CDR2 FQGTGA. The CDR3 loop is CASSFTGTYEQYF. CDR3 nucleotide sequence: TGTGCCAGCAGCTTTACGGGGACCTACGAGCAGTACTTC.

The rearrangement links TRBV20-1 to TRBJ2-7; the D gene is possibly TRBD1 (6 bases). The CDR3 has 14 residues. Per the germline V gene, CDR1 is DFQATT and CDR2 is SNEGSKA (reference sequence). V lost 6 bases and J 0 bases, leaving 15 bases between the germline ends. The CDR3 loop reads CSARRQVGSYEQYF. Here the CDR3 DNA reads TGCAGTGCCAGGAGACAGGTCGGCTCCTACGAGCAGTACTTC.

This chain uses TRBV20-1 with TRBJ2-7; 7 positions agree with TRBD2. V lost 4 bases and J lost 7; bases outside the gene matches: 10. The V gene's germline CDR1 is DFQATT and CDR2 SNEGSKA (reference sequence). The CDR3 has 13 amino acids. The chain's CDR3 is CSATQRGKREQYF. As DNA, the CDR3 is TGCAGTGCTACCCAGCGGGGTAAAAGAGAGCAGTACTTC.

In its sample, this clonotype was seen many times. The chain has TRBV12-3 or TRBV12-4 and TRBJ1-1; possibly TRBD1 for D (5 bases). The germline V and J ends were trimmed by 2 bases and 6 bases, with 13 bases remaining between them. The CDR3 length is 14 residues. The CDR3 nucleotides are TGTGCCAGCAGTTTACTAGGGGTCGGCGCTGAAGCTTTCTTT. This translates into CASSLLGVGAEAFF.

Only a few counts were recorded for this clonotype. J is TRBJ2-7 and V is TRBV29-1; 7 bases are a match to TRBD2. Germline CDR1 SQVTM, CDR2 ANQGSEA. V was pared by 6 bases and J by 0 bases, with 5 bases of the junction left unmatched. The CDR3 is 13 residues long. The CDR3, as DNA: TGCAGCGTCTCCAGGACTAGCTCCTACGAGCAGTACTTC. It specifies CSVSRTSSYEQYF.

This clonotype was seen more than once but under ten times. The chain links TRBV5-4 to TRBJ1-1; unclear D gene. The CDR3 has 15 residues. The V gene's germline CDR1 is SGHNT and CDR2 YYREEE (reference sequence). Trimming took 0 bases from V and 5 from J, leaving 14 bases between them. CDR3 protein: CASSLALSMGTEAFF. The CDR3 bases are TGTGCCAGCAGCTTGGCCTTATCGATGGGGACTGAAGCTTTCTTT.

In this sample, this clonotype turned up a few times. V usage is TRBV12-3 or TRBV12-4 and J usage is TRBJ2-1, with D perhaps assigned TRBD1 or TRBD2 (7 bases each). This CDR3 spans 18 amino acids. Deletions cut 5 bases from V and 0 bases from J, with 20 bases between. This CDR3 is CASSGVRGGLSSYNEQFF. CDR3 bases: TGTGCCAGCAGTGGCGTCAGGGGGGGCTTAAGCTCCTACAATGAGCAGTTCTTC.

This clonotype was seen at least ten times. The V and J genes are TRBV20-1 and TRBJ2-7, with 8 bases aligning to TRBD1. The V gene end was trimmed by 0 bases and the J gene end by 7 bases; junction bases not matched to a gene: 11. The CDR3 runs 15 residues. CDR1 is DFQATT and CDR2 is SNEGSKA in the germline V gene (reference sequence). For the CDR3, the DNA is TGCAGTGCTAGAGATGTCCAGGGGGCGTCGAAGGAGCAGTACTTC. This codes for CSARDVQGASKEQYF.

This clonotype has a handful of counts. This chain links TRBV6-6 with TRBJ2-7; TRBD1 agrees at 8 bases. Germline V gene lookup returns CDR1 MNHNY and CDR2 SVGAGI (reference sequence). CDR3 length equals 11 residues. J was trimmed by 10 bases and V by 6 bases; bases with no gene match: 5. This CDR3 reads CASRKDRGQYF. DNA for the CDR3: TGTGCCAGCAGAAAAGACAGGGGTCAGTACTTC.

The rearrangement links TRBV12-3 or TRBV12-4 to TRBJ2-7, with 11 bases fitting TRBD2. This CDR3 is 14 amino acids long. After removal of 6 bases from V and 0 bases from J, the junction contained 1 base not matched to a gene. The CDR3 nucleotides read TGTGCCAGCAGAACTAGCGGGGGCTCCTACGAGCAGTACTTC. It encodes CASRTSGGSYEQYF.

The genes are TRBV12-3 or TRBV12-4 and TRBJ2-7; 8 bases align to TRBD1. The V gene end was trimmed by 2 bases and the J gene end by 6 bases; junction bases not matched to a gene: 9. The CDR3 runs to 15 residues. The CDR3 DNA is TGTGCCAGCAGTTTAAGCTCAGGGGGCGTATCCGAGCAGTACTTC. Translation: CASSLSSGGVSEQYF.

This rearrangement joins TRBV5-6 to TRBJ2-5; D assignment may be TRBD1 or TRBD2 (5 bases each). Between the trimmed V and J ends, which lost 6 bases and 0 bases, there was a span of 18 bases. Germline CDR1 is SGHDT and CDR2 is YYEEEE. This CDR3 has 16 residues. The CDR3 spells CASTINLGEYQETQYF. The CDR3 DNA follows: TGTGCCAGCACTATTAACTTGGGGGAGTACCAAGAGACCCAGTACTTC.

This clonotype turned up a few times. The CDR3 protein is CASSLDKVMTYEQYF. Here the CDR3 DNA reads TGCGCCAGCAGCTTGGATAAGGTTATGACCTACGAGCAGTACTTC. This chain uses TRBV5-1 with TRBJ2-7; no firm D call. Between the trimmed V and J ends, which lost 0 bases and 2 bases, there was a span of 12 bases. This CDR3 has 15 amino acids. Germline lookup yields CDR1 SGHRS and CDR2 YFSETQ.